This entry lists 18 T cell receptor beta chains sequenced from one sample in a study of blood T cell repertoires in COVID-19. Sequencing used immunoSEQ multiplex PCR; TCRdb keeps in-frame clones, though not all of them. The table shows 90,000 to 100,000 clones, with approximately 86% occurring only once. Sequences were obtained from peripheral blood. These receptor sequences come from an elderly man with acute or convalescent COVID-19.

The chain has TRBV2 and TRBJ2-5; the match to TRBD2 covers 7 bases. The germline CDR1 and CDR2 sequences are SNHLY and FYNNEI. The CDR3 runs to 12 residues. Trimming removed 7 bases from V and 5 bases from J; junction bases left unmatched: 4. DNA for the CDR3: TGTGCCAGCACGAGAGCGGGGGAGACCCAGTACTTC. It translates to CASTRAGETQYF.

The V call is TRBV6-2 or TRBV6-3, the J call TRBJ1-6; D not resolved. This CDR3 has 16 residues. Per germline, CDR1 MNHEY and CDR2 SVGEGT. Between the trimmed V and J ends, which lost 0 bases and 9 bases, there was a span of 15 bases. The CDR3 loop reads CASSYSTRGPLSPLHF. In DNA, the CDR3 is TGTGCCAGCAGTTACTCGACGCGTGGGCCGCTTTCACCCCTCCACTTT.

The sample holds one count of this clone. This chain connects TRBV29-1 to TRBJ2-7; 7 nucleotides agree with TRBD1. Per germline, CDR1 SQVTM and CDR2 ANQGSEA. V trimming: 7 bases; J trimming: 1 base; junction bases outside the gene matches: 4. The CDR3 runs to 12 residues. CDR3 amino acids: CSARQGSYEQYF. The DNA of the CDR3 is TGCAGCGCAAGACAGGGATCCTACGAGCAGTACTTC.

The genes are TRBV24-1 and TRBJ2-1, with 10 bases aligning to TRBD2. Germline assignment: CDR1 KGHDR and CDR2 SFDVKD. Unmatched junction bases numbered 3, after V lost 3 bases and J lost 2 bases. The CDR3 runs 16 residues. The CDR3 protein is CATSDAAGGAYNEQFF. The CDR3 nucleotides are TGTGCCACCAGTGATGCAGCGGGAGGGGCCTACAATGAGCAGTTCTTC.

V gene TRBV7-8 combines with J gene TRBJ2-7, with a tentative D call TRBD1 (6 bases). V gave up 8 bases and J gave up 5 bases, with 19 bases separating them. This CDR3 spans 14 amino acids. Germline V gene sequence: CDR1 SGHVS, CDR2 FQNEAQ. CDR3 in DNA: TGTGCCAGCGGCAAACAGGGCGCACGGAACGAGCAGTACTTC. As protein: CASGKQGARNEQYF.

This rearrangement joins TRBV5-1 to TRBJ2-7, with 10 nucleotides matching TRBD1. This CDR3 comprises 15 residues. The germline V gene has CDR1 SGHRS and CDR2 YFSETQ. Trimming cost V 2 bases and J 4 bases; bases outside gene matches: 6. The CDR3 DNA is TGCGCCAGCAGCTTATCCGGGACAGGGGTTTACGAGCAGTACTTC. This encodes CASSLSGTGVYEQYF.

This chain connects TRBV5-5 to TRBJ1-4; 7 bases map to TRBD1. Per germline, CDR1 SGHKS and CDR2 YYEKEE (reference sequence). The length of the CDR3 is 16 residues. After removal of 3 bases from V and 5 bases from J, the junction contained 10 bases not matched to a gene. DNA for the CDR3: TGTGCCAGCAGCTCCCCCGGACAGGCGATCAATGAAAAACTGTTTTTT. Protein product: CASSSPGQAINEKLFF.

This rearrangement joins TRBV30 to TRBJ1-5, with TRBD1 as a possible D gene (6 bases). This CDR3 contains 13 residues. The V gene's germline CDR1 is GTSNPN and CDR2 SVGIG (reference sequence). The V gene lost 4 bases and the J gene lost 7 bases, with 14 bases spanning the gap. CDR3 nucleotides: TGTGCCTGGAACCTCGTACAGGGCCAGCCCCAGCATTTT. Its translation: CAWNLVQGQPQHF.

The chain employs TRBV18 and TRBJ2-1; TRBD2 agrees at 8 bases. Germline CDR1 and CDR2: KGHSH and LQKENI. The CDR3 has 15 residues. The V gene end was trimmed by 5 bases and the J gene end by 5 bases; junction bases not matched to a gene: 8. CDR3 amino acids: CASSSSGIMNNEQFF. The CDR3 DNA sequence: TGTGCCAGCTCAAGTAGCGGGATAATGAACAATGAGCAGTTCTTC.

The gene calls are TRBV5-3 and TRBJ2-1; TRBD2 aligns across 8 bases. TRBV5-3 is assigned to the ORF class and has an uncertain function. The CDR3 length is 16 residues. V shed 0 bases and J 7 bases; nucleotides not matched to a gene: 9. This CDR3 is CARSLVRSAGGNEQFF. In DNA, the CDR3 is TGTGCCAGAAGCTTGGTGCGTTCTGCGGGAGGTAATGAGCAGTTCTTC.

V is TRBV4-1 and J is TRBJ1-1; D may be TRBD1 (5 bases). The germline gives CDR1 MGHRA, CDR2 YSYEKL. Trimming stripped 2 bases from V and 1 base from J, with 8 bases between. The CDR3 length is 14 residues. The CDR3 loop is CASSQHGQNTEAFF. For the CDR3, the DNA is TGCGCCAGCAGCCAACACGGACAGAACACTGAAGCTTTCTTT.

This clone was counted a few times. CDR3 protein: CASSERREGSEKLFF. The CDR3 region has the DNA TGCGCCAGCAGTGAGAGAAGGGAGGGGAGTGAAAAACTGTTTTTT. The J gene is TRBJ1-4, the V gene TRBV10-1, with D possibly being TRBD1 (5 bases). The CDR3 has 15 residues. Trimming took off 2 bases at V and 7 bases at J, with 14 bases between the two ends. The germline V gene has CDR1 WNHNN and CDR2 SYGVQD (reference sequence).

The DNA for the CDR3 is TGCGCCAGCACTATGGACAGGGGACCTTACGAGCAGTACTTC. Translation gives CASTMDRGPYEQYF. V and J are TRBV5-1 and TRBJ2-7; 9 nucleotides line up with TRBD1. There are 14 residues in the CDR3. Germline V gene lookup returns CDR1 SGHRS and CDR2 YFSETQ. V was pared by 6 bases and J by 4 bases, with 8 bases of the junction left unmatched.

This sequence joins TRBV30 and TRBJ2-2; TRBD1 agrees at 7 bases. The CDR3 has 13 amino acids. Germline V gives CDR1 GTSNPN, CDR2 SVGIG (reference sequence). The junction had 6 bases not matched to a gene; V was cut back by 4 bases and J by 7 bases. The CDR3 here is CAWKGTVGGELFF. The CDR3 DNA follows: TGTGCCTGGAAAGGGACAGTCGGCGGGGAGCTGTTTTTT.

V and J are TRBV6-1 and TRBJ1-5; perhaps TRBD1 as D (6 bases). The CDR3 has 16 residues. Germline V gene data show CDR1 as MNHNS and CDR2 as SASEGT. With 2 bases removed from V and 0 bases from J, the gap between germline ends came to 11 bases. In DNA, the CDR3 is TGTGCCAGCAGTGAAAATAGGGGGACTAGCAATCAGCCCCAGCATTTT. Protein: CASSENRGTSNQPQHF.

The rearrangement links TRBV28 to TRBJ2-1; TRBD2 matches 9 bases. Looked up from germline, CDR1 is MDHEN and CDR2 is SYDVKM. This CDR3 is 18 amino acids long. The junction had 14 bases not matched to a gene; V was cut back by 3 bases and J by 5 bases. The DNA of the CDR3 is TGTGCCAGCAGTTTTGAGGAGTCTAGCGGGAACTTCCACAATGAGCAGTTCTTC. Translated, it gives CASSFEESSGNFHNEQFF. The full variable domain, rest sourced from reference TRBV28 and TRBJ2-1, is DVKVTQSSRYLVKRTGEKVFLECVQDMDHENMFWYRQDPGLGLRLIYFSYDVKMKEKGDIPEGYSVSREKKERFSLILESASTNQTSMYLCASSFEESSGNFHNEQFFGPGTRLTVL.

The V gene is TRBV5-6, the J gene TRBJ1-4, with 7 positions matching TRBD1. The CDR3 consists of 15 residues. The germline CDR1 and CDR2 sequences are SGHDT and YYEEEE. Trimming took 1 base from V and 6 from J; bases not matched to a gene: 6. The DNA of the CDR3 is TGTGCCAGCAGCTTGAAGACAGGGATGGATGAAAAACTGTTTTTT. Protein product: CASSLKTGMDEKLFF.

The chain carries TRBV28 and TRBJ2-7; D possibly corresponds to TRBD2 (6 bases). Trimming took 3 bases from V and 5 from J, leaving 11 bases between them. Germline lookup yields CDR1 MDHEN and CDR2 SYDVKM. The CDR3 is 13 amino acids. CDR3 in amino acids: CASSLSGRHEQYF. The CDR3 nucleotides read TGTGCCAGCAGTTTGTCAGGGAGGCACGAGCAGTACTTC.